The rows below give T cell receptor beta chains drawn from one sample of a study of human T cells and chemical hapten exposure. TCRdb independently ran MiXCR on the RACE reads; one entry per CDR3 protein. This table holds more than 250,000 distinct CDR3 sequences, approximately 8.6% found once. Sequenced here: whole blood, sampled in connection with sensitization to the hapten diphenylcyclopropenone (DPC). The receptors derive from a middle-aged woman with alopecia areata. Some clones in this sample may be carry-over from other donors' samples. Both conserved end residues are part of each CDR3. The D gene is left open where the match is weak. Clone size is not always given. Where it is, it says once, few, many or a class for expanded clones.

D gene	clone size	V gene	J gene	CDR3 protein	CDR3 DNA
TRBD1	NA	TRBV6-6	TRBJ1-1	CASSWTGRDTEAFF	TGTGCCAGCAGTTGGACAGGGAGGGACACTGAAGCTTTCTTT
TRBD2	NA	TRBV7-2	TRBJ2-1	CASSLVRAGVGEQFF	TGTGCCAGCAGCTTAGTCCGTGCGGGAGTGGGTGAGCAGTTCTTC
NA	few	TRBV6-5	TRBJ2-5	CASSYSGTRQETQYF	TGTGCCAGCAGTTACTCGGGCACTCGACAGGAGACCCAGTACTTC
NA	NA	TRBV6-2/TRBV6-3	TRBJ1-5	CASSSWGLQPQHF	TGTGCCAGCAGTTCTTGGGGTCTTCAGCCCCAGCATTTT
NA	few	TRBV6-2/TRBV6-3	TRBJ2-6	CASSYNSGANVLTF	TGTGCCAGCAGTTACAACTCTGGGGCCAACGTCCTGACTTTC
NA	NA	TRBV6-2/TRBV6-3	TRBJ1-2	CASSAAHYGYTF	TGTGCCAGCAGCGCAGCCCACTATGGCTACACCTTC
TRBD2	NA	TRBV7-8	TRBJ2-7	CASSLGTSESYEQYF	TGTGCCAGCAGCTTAGGGACTAGCGAGTCCTACGAGCAGTACTTC
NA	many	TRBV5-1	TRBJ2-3	CASSLGPRWQGSTDTQYF	TGCGCCAGCAGCTTGGGGCCGAGATGGCAGGGAAGCACAGATACGCAGTATTTT
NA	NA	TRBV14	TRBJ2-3	CASSQGGEIDTQYF	TGTGCCAGCAGCCAAGGAGGGGAGATAGATACGCAGTATTTT
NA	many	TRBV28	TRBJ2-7	CASSPSTRGGDEQYF	TGTGCCAGCAGTCCCTCGACTAGGGGCGGCGACGAGCAGTACTTC
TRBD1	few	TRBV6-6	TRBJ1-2	CASSPAGGLSYGYTF	TGTGCCAGCAGCCCCGCAGGGGGACTCAGCTATGGCTACACCTTC
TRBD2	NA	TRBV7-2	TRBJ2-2	CASSQTSAGELFF	TGTGCCAGCAGCCAAACTAGCGCCGGGGAGCTGTTTTTT
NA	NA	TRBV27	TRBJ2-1	CASSLSYRGGNEQFF	TGTGCCAGCAGTTTATCGTACAGGGGGGGCAATGAGCAGTTCTTC
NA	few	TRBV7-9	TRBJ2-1	CASSLAPIQGNEQFF	TGTGCCAGCAGCTTAGCTCCGATACAGGGCAATGAGCAGTTCTTC
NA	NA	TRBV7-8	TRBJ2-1	CASSGRLADEQFF	TGTGCCAGCAGCGGGAGATTGGCGGATGAGCAGTTCTTC
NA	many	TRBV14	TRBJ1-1	CASSTGMNTEAFF	TGTGCCAGCAGTACCGGTATGAACACTGAAGCTTTCTTT
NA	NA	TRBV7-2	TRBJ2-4	CASSLESGPIQYF	TGTGCCAGCAGCTTAGAGTCGGGCCCCATTCAGTACTTC
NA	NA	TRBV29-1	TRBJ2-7	CSAHGSSYEQYF	TGCAGCGCCCACGGTTCGTCCTACGAGCAGTACTTC
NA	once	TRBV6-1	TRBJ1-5	CASSAQQGLQPQHF	TGTGCCAGCAGTGCCCAACAGGGTCTTCAGCCCCAGCATTTT
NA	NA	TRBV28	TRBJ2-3	CALRQDHTDTQYF	TGTGCCCTAAGACAGGACCACACAGATACGCAGTATTTT
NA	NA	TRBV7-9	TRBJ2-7	CASSFGGKQYF	TGTGCCAGCAGCTTTGGGGGTAAGCAGTACTTC
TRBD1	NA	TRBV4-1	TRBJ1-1	CASSHTGTGMNTEAFF	TGCGCCAGCAGCCACACCGGGACAGGTATGAACACTGAAGCTTTCTTT
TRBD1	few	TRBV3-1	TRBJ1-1	CASSQDIRGHEAFF	TGTGCCAGCAGCCAAGATATCAGGGGGCATGAAGCTTTCTTT
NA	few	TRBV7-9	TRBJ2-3	CASSQPFDTDTQYF	TGTGCCAGCAGCCAACCCTTCGACACAGATACGCAGTATTTT
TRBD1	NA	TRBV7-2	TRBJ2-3	CASSLRDSGRSTQYF	TGTGCCAGCAGCTTAAGGGACAGCGGTAGGAGTACGCAGTATTTT
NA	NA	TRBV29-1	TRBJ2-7	CSVGSGYEQYF	TGCAGCGTGGGGTCGGGCTACGAGCAGTACTTC
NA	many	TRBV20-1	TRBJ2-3	CSARSVTGPTDTQYF	TGCAGTGCTAGATCCGTGACAGGCCCCACAGATACGCAGTATTTT
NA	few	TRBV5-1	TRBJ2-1	CASQRSNEQFF	TGCGCCAGCCAAAGGTCAAATGAGCAGTTCTTC
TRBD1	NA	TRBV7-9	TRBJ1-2	CASSLAGQTHGYTF	TGTGCCAGCAGCTTAGCGGGACAGACTCATGGCTACACCTTC
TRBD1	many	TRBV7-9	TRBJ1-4	CASSVQGVNEKLFF	TGTGCCAGCAGCGTGCAGGGGGTTAATGAAAAACTGTTTTTT
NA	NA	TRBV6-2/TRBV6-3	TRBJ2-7	CASSKHAAGYSYEQYF	TGTGCCAGCAGCAAGCATGCCGCCGGGTACTCCTACGAGCAGTACTTC
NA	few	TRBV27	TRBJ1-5	CASSFSNSNQPQHF	TGTGCCAGCAGTTTCTCAAATAGCAATCAGCCCCAGCATTTT
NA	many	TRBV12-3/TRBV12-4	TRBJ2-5	CASSPTGPQETQYF	TGTGCCAGCAGTCCGACAGGCCCCCAAGAGACCCAGTACTTC
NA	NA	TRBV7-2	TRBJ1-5	CASSLDGTNNQPQHF	TGTGCCAGCAGCTTAGATGGCACCAACAATCAGCCCCAGCATTTT
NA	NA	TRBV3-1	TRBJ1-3	CASSQEYVSSGNTIYF	TGTGCCAGCAGCCAAGAGTATGTGTCGTCTGGAAACACCATATATTTT
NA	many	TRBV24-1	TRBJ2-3	CATSDERYRAGTDTQYF	TGTGCCACCAGTGATGAAAGATACAGGGCTGGCACAGATACGCAGTATTTT
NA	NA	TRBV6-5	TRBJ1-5	CASSSRWGLGQPQHF	TGTGCCAGCAGTTCCCGATGGGGGCTCGGTCAGCCCCAGCATTTT
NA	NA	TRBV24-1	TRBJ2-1	CATKTGTNNEQFF	TGTGCCACCAAAACAGGGACCAACAATGAGCAGTTCTTC
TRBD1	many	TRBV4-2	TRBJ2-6	CASSQDKLGTASGANVLTF	TGTGCCAGCAGCCAAGATAAATTAGGGACAGCTTCTGGGGCCAACGTCCTGACTTTC
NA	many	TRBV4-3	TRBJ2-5	CASSQDVRGQETQYF	TGCGCCAGCAGCCAAGATGTCAGGGGTCAAGAGACCCAGTACTTC
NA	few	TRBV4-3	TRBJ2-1	CASSPTINNEQFF	TGCGCCAGCAGCCCTACAATAAACAATGAGCAGTTCTTC
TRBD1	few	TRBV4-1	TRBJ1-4	CASSLTGGAVTNEKLFF	TGCGCCAGCAGCCTAACAGGGGGCGCGGTCACTAATGAAAAACTGTTTTTT
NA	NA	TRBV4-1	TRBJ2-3	CASSQDTDTSSTDTQYF	TGCGCCAGCAGCCAAGATACGGACACTTCTAGCACAGATACGCAGTATTTT
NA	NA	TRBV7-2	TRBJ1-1	CASSFISGIDRNAFF	TGTGCCAGCAGCTTTATATCCGGCATTGACCGAAACGCCTTCTTT
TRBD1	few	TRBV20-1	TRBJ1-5	CSARRQGAYQPQHF	TGCAGTGCTAGGCGGCAGGGGGCCTATCAGCCCCAGCATTTT
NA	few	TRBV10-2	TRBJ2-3	CASTHRDPETGTQYF	TGCGCCAGCACCCACAGGGATCCAGAAACGGGTACGCAGTATTTT
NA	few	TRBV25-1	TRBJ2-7	CASSEIRGWEQYF	TGTGCCAGCAGTGAAATCAGGGGTTGGGAGCAGTACTTC